One T cell receptor (beta chain) is described in this entry. This clone has a single count. There is no known antigen for this receptor. Per-base qualities were not stored, and no clone one base away is much larger. The data were taken from a study of blood T cell repertoires in COVID-19 (TCRdb year 2020). Notes on the research overall: ImmuneRACE Cohort 3 recovered participants were defined by two consecutive negative NP/OP PCR tests, healthcare professional clearance, or symptom resolution. Collaborator samples came from the United States, Italy and Spain and covered acute and convalescent phases of COVID-19. The material from the prospective study consisted of cDNA or gDNA derived from T cells, B-cell-depleted T cells, or PBMCs. Deeply sampled blood TCRbeta repertoires from subjects exposed to, actively infected with, or recovered from COVID-19 were included in the dataset. The repertoires were released in a freely available public database meant as a resource for research on the immune response to SARS-CoV-2. The samples were drawn from two sources: the first 160 participants of the ongoing ImmuneRACE study, and 1,200 or so subjects contributed by 6 global collaborators. Nearly every sample came with metadata listing a de-identified subject ID, COVID-19 status, age in years and sex. Where available, HLA class I and class II types were obtained from metadata supplied by the sample provider rather than from assay-based typing.

Participants in the prospective study were aged about 18 to 95 years, lived in more than 20 United States geographic areas, and enrolled through a virtual design. In the prospective study, participants were assigned to cohorts based on the clinical history participants reported in a screening survey and a study questionnaire. Each participant in the prospective study had whole blood, serum and a nasopharyngeal or oropharyngeal swab collected by mobile phlebotomists. Participants in the prospective study had the option to provide additional blood draws and questionnaires over a roughly 2-month period. Prospective study blood samples were shipped either frozen or at room temperature before DNA extraction. The paper as a whole reports these results and caveats: The amount of clinical and demographic metadata varied by source and participant and was provided uncurated.

TCRbeta CDR3 regions were amplified from genomic DNA using the immunoSEQ Assay, a bias-controlled multiplex PCR. In the paper's pipeline: Within the assay, amplification of reference gene primers was used to estimate how many nucleated cells each sample contained. To quantify the absolute abundance of each unique TCRbeta CDR3 rearrangement, sequence reads were collapsed and filtered. For each sample, productive Simpson clonality was calculated by taking the square root of Simpson's diversity index across productive rearrangements. TCRdb limited this immuneACCESS table to in-frame rearrangements with V and J called. A share of clones is missing; checked studies link under half to unresolved V genes, and the rest is unexplained. From that table come the V and J calls and clone size; the DNA was used to work out D and trimming. The sample contains about 230,000 clones, roughly nine tenths of them found a single time. The ten largest clones represent approximately 2.8% of the sample.

This TCR derives from a woman in her fifties or sixties in a cohort exposed to, infected with or recovered from COVID-19 (not recorded which). Input material: PBMCs or T cells enriched from blood (not recorded which).

The CDR3 in this case is CASSTSGQGAHQPQHF. The base sequence is TGTGCCAGTAGTACCTCGGGACAGGGGGCCCATCAGCCCCAGCATTTT. The chain is encoded by TRBV19 joined to TRBJ1-5, with 12 bases aligning to TRBD1. Ends trimmed: V by 4 bases, J by 5 bases; bases unmatched to a gene: 6. CDR3 length: 16 amino acids, cysteine to phenylalanine. The sequence is cut down to CDR3 DNA, 48 bases in frame from base 1. The germline V gene (reference sequence) yields LNHDA for CDR1 and SQIVND for CDR2.